The rows below give T cell receptor beta chains drawn from one sample of a study of T cells after somatic rescue of genetic block. Method: immunoSEQ multiplex PCR; TCRdb's copy keeps in-frame clones and lacks some. The sample records more than 70,000 clones, 80% to 90% being singletons. What was sequenced was peripheral blood mononuclear cells (PBMCs). These receptors all come from a woman younger than 35. CDR3s include the opening cysteine and the closing phenylalanine or tryptophan. D genes are given only for firm matches. Size is omitted from some rows. Given values are once, few, many or a class for expanded clones.

j_call d_call cdr3_length v_call clone_size cdr3_nt cdr3_aa
TRBJ2-1 . 14 TRBV7-6 . TGTGCCAGCAGCTTACTCCAGGGGTACAATGAGCAGTTCTTC CASSLLQGYNEQFF
TRBJ2-7 . 15 TRBV4-3 . TGCGCCAGCAGCCTGAGCAGCGTGGGCTCCTACGAGCAGTACTTC CASSLSSVGSYEQYF
TRBJ2-7 . 12 TRBV28 . TGTGCCAGCGGGCAGGGCTCCTACGAGCAGTACTTC CASGQGSYEQYF
TRBJ2-7 TRBD2 13 TRBV6-1 . TGTGCCCTCCTCCCGGGGGGTATATACGAGCAGTACTTC CALLPGGIYEQYF
TRBJ2-7 TRBD1 15 TRBV30 . TGTGCCTGGAGTGGGCAGGGGGTTTACTCCTACGAGCAGTACTTC CAWSGQGVYSYEQYF
TRBJ2-3 . 14 TRBV28 . TGTGCCAGTTCAGAGGAGGGCCGCACAGATACGCAGTATTTT CASSEEGRTDTQYF
TRBJ2-7 TRBD2 15 TRBV6-1 . TGTGCCAGCAGTGACAGACTAGCGGGAACCTACGAGCAGTACTTC CASSDRLAGTYEQYF
TRBJ1-5 . 16 TRBV7-8 . TGTGCCAGCAGCTTAGTCCGGGCTACGGGCAATCAGCCCCAGCATTTT CASSLVRATGNQPQHF
TRBJ1-5 . 13 TRBV10-1 . TGCGCCAGCAGTGAGGCAGGTGAGCAGCCCCAGCATTTT CASSEAGEQPQHF
TRBJ2-4 TRBD2 19 TRBV7-8 . TGTGCCAGCAGCCCGCATCGGTCCGCGGCTAGCGGAGCCAAAAACATTCAGTACTTC CASSPHRSAASGAKNIQYF
TRBJ2-1 TRBD1 15 TRBV27 . TGTGCCAGCAGTTCGGGGACAGGGTTAAACAATGAGCAGTTCTTC CASSSGTGLNNEQFF
TRBJ2-1 TRBD2 15 TRBV2 . TGTGCCAGCAATCCGACTAGCGGGAGGGCCGATGAGCAGTTCTTC CASNPTSGRADEQFF
TRBJ1-1 TRBD1 15 TRBV7-2 . TGTGCCAGCAGCTTAGGGACAGGGGGCCGCACTGAAGCTTTCTTT CASSLGTGGRTEAFF
TRBJ2-7 . 13 TRBV13 . TGTGCCAGCAGCCGGAGGGAGAATTACGAGCAGTACTTC CASSRRENYEQYF
TRBJ1-4 . 16 TRBV4-1 . TGCGCCAGCAGCCAAGCCCATGACCAAGCAGTTGAAAAACTGTTTTTT CASSQAHDQAVEKLFF
TRBJ2-3 . 12 TRBV10-1 . TGCGCCAGCAGTCAGGAACCAGATACGCAGTATTTT CASSQEPDTQYF
TRBJ2-7 TRBD2 15 TRBV12-5 . TGTGCTAGTGGTCGGCCGGGGGGACTAGACTACGAGCAGTACTTC CASGRPGGLDYEQYF
TRBJ2-2 TRBD1 16 TRBV19 . TGTGCCAGTAGTATCAAAGGACAGGGGACCACCGGGGAGCTGTTTTTT CASSIKGQGTTGELFF
TRBJ1-2 . 14 TRBV7-2 . TGTGCCAGCAGGCGGGGTAGCATTTCGGATGGCTACACCTTC CASRRGSISDGYTF
TRBJ1-3 TRBD1 15 TRBV7-2 . TGTGCCAGCAGTTTCAGACAGGGAGGCGGAAACACCATATATTTT CASSFRQGGGNTIYF
TRBJ1-5 . 14 TRBV2 . TGTGCCAGCAGTGAAGACCCCGTTTTTAGGCCCCAGCATTTT CASSEDPVFRPQHF
TRBJ1-2 . 14 TRBV9 . TGTGCCAGCAGCGTAGATCCAGATAACTATGGCTACACCTTC CASSVDPDNYGYTF
TRBJ2-7 . 15 TRBV7-3 . TGTGCCAGCAGCCCCAGTGGGACGGTCTCCTACGAGCAGTACTTC CASSPSGTVSYEQYF
TRBJ1-2 . 13 TRBV6-4 . TGTGCCAGCAGTGAAGGGAGGTCCCATGGCTACACCTTC CASSEGRSHGYTF
TRBJ1-3 TRBD1 16 TRBV18 . TGTGCCAGCTCACCCCGGGACAGCGACTCTGGAAACACCATATATTTT CASSPRDSDSGNTIYF
TRBJ1-4 . 14 TRBV19 few TGTGCCAGTAGACCCGGGACATTTAATGAAAAACTGTTTTTT CASRPGTFNEKLFF
TRBJ2-3 TRBD2 15 TRBV27 . TGTGCCAGCAGTTTGTCTAGCGGGAGTGCAGATACGCAGTATTTT CASSLSSGSADTQYF
TRBJ2-5 . 13 TRBV6-5 . TGTGCCAGCAGACCCTCCCGGGACTCATTCCAGTACTTC CASRPSRDSFQYF
TRBJ1-3 . 13 TRBV4-2 once TGTGCCAGCAGCCAACGTCACGGAAACACCATATATTTT CASSQRHGNTIYF
TRBJ2-3 . 16 TRBV5-4 . TGTGCCAGCAGCTTGGGTGGGCTATCCTCCACAGATACGCAGTATTTT CASSLGGLSSTDTQYF
TRBJ2-3 . 15 TRBV2 . TGTGCCAGCAGTGAACCCTACCCCAAAACAGATACGCAGTATTTT CASSEPYPKTDTQYF
TRBJ2-1 . 13 TRBV6-4 . TGTGCCAGCTCCGCTAGCGCAAACAATGAGCAGTTCTTC CASSASANNEQFF
TRBJ2-5 TRBD1 15 TRBV11-3 . TGTGCCAGCAGCTTATCCCAGGGGGCTGGAGAGACCCAGTACTTC CASSLSQGAGETQYF
TRBJ1-1 TRBD1 15 TRBV19 few TGTGCCAGTAGTGTAAACAGGGGGATGAACACTGAAGCTTTCTTT CASSVNRGMNTEAFF
TRBJ2-2 . 13 TRBV6-1 . TGTGCCAGCACAGGACGCGACACCGGGGAGCTGTTTTTT CASTGRDTGELFF
TRBJ1-5 . 15 TRBV28 . TGTGCCAGCGTCGAAGCGGAGGGCTACAATCAGCCCCAGCATTTT CASVEAEGYNQPQHF
TRBJ2-4 . 10 TRBV25-1 . TGTGCCAGCGGGGCGGACATTCAGTACTTC CASGADIQYF
TRBJ2-1 TRBD1 16 TRBV29-1 . TGCAGCGTTGAACCCGGGACAGGGAGCTCCTACAATGAGCAGTTCTTC CSVEPGTGSSYNEQFF
TRBJ2-5 TRBD2 18 TRBV30 . TGTGCCTGGAGTGTATTGGGACTAGCGGGAGTAGTAGAAGAGACCCAGTACTTC CAWSVLGLAGVVEETQYF
TRBJ1-1 . 15 TRBV28 few TGTGCCAGCAGTTTAAGTTTTGGGGGCCTCCAGGGAGCTTTCTTT CASSLSFGGLQGAFF
TRBJ1-2 . 12 TRBV30 . TGTGCCTGGGGGGAGGCAATCTATGGCTACACCTTC CAWGEAIYGYTF
TRBJ1-5 TRBD1 16 TRBV5-8 . TGTGCCAGCAGCTTGGCGGGGACAGCATTTGATCAGCCCCAGCATTTT CASSLAGTAFDQPQHF
TRBJ2-7 . 13 TRBV13 . TGTGCCAGCAGGGAAAGTCTGCGCTACGAGCAGTACTTC CASRESLRYEQYF